The 5 T cell receptor beta chains given below trace back to one sample, sequenced in a study of CD8+ T cells in alopecia areata. Sequencing templates came from extracted RNA that was reverse transcribed into cDNA. TCRdb's table, derived via immunoSEQ multiplex PCR, lists solely in-frame clones and lacks some. The sample holds 75,000 to 100,000 clones, 35% to 50% seen once. The material sequenced was CD4+ T cells sorted from blood. The source is a human donor with alopecia areata.

The V and J genes are TRBV29-1 and TRBJ2-2; D is unresolved. The germline CDR1 and CDR2 sequences are SQVTM and ANQGSEA. Trimming shortened V by 7 bases and J by 9 bases, and 15 bases separated the two germline ends. The CDR3 runs 12 residues. CDR3: CSADTPTRELFF. Here the CDR3 DNA reads TGCAGCGCTGACACACCAACGCGGGAGCTGTTTTTT.

In its sample, this clone was seen a few times. The V gene is TRBV10-3, the J gene TRBJ1-4; D remains unclear. The germline gives CDR1 ENHRY, CDR2 SYGVKD. V was clipped by 11 bases and J by 8 bases, with 15 bases between them. The CDR3 covers 12 residues. The CDR3 spells CAVSETMEKLFF. Written as DNA, the CDR3 is TGTGCCGTGTCGGAGACCATGGAAAAACTGTTTTTT.

This clone was recorded only once. This rearrangement joins TRBV5-1 to TRBJ2-3, with D possibly matching TRBD1 (6 bases). Looked up from germline, CDR1 is SGHRS and CDR2 is YFSETQ. Trimming removed 4 bases from V and 2 bases from J, with 14 bases in between. This CDR3 spans 15 amino acids. CDR3: CASSPTGRPTDTQYF. Here the CDR3 DNA reads TGCGCCAGCAGCCCGACAGGTCGTCCCACAGATACGCAGTATTTT.

The rearrangement joins TRBV30 to TRBJ1-2, with D possibly being TRBD1 (5 bases). Germline V gene lookup returns CDR1 GTSNPN and CDR2 SVGIG (reference sequence). The CDR3 covers 11 residues. V was pared by 0 bases and J by 8 bases, with 7 bases between. The CDR3 sequence is CAWSVGEGYTF. DNA for the CDR3: TGTGCCTGGAGTGTAGGGGAGGGCTACACCTTC.

The J gene is TRBJ2-7, the V gene TRBV30; D unclear. Germline CDR1 and CDR2: GTSNPN and SVGIG (reference sequence). The CDR3 has 12 residues. Trimming removed 5 bases from V and 3 bases from J, with 11 bases in between. The CDR3 reads CAWAQPYYEQYF. As DNA, the CDR3 is TGTGCCTGGGCTCAACCATACTACGAGCAGTACTTC.